Following are 29 T cell receptor beta chains from one sample sequenced in a study of T cell repertoires in cytomegalovirus infection. TCRdb reanalysed the reads using MiXCR and keeps one entry per CDR3 protein. The sample has roughly 220,000 distinct CDR3 sequences, approximately 38% seen once; the top ten hold around 60%. No antigens are known for them. The input for sequencing was CD8+ T cells from cultured PBMCs, taken from culture after CMV antigen stimulation. The receptors were gathered from a human donor in good health (CMV status not recorded). Some clones in this sample may be carry-over from other donors' samples.

The CDR3 nucleotides read TGTGCCGGCAACTTGTCCAGCGGGGAGACCCAGTACTTC. Protein sequence: CAGNLSSGETQYF. This chain joins TRBV11-3 and TRBJ2-5; D possibly corresponds to TRBD2 (6 bases). The ends were cut back, 11 bases at V and 5 bases at J, with 18 bases in the middle. The CDR3 has 13 amino acids. Germline lookup yields CDR1 SGHNT and CDR2 YENEEA.

This clonotype was seen more than once but under ten times. The rearrangement links TRBV28 to TRBJ2-6; D is unclear. Trimming cost V 5 bases and J 0 bases, with 11 bases left between them. The CDR3 sequence is 16 residues long. Germline values: CDR1 MDHEN, CDR2 SYDVKM. CDR3 nucleotides: TGTGCCAGCAGTCAGCCGGCGATCTCTGGGGCCAACGTCCTGACTTTC. It codes for CASSQPAISGANVLTF.

CDR3 sequence: CSATVEAGVGGYNEQFF. DNA for the CDR3: TGCAGTGCTACAGTGGAAGCGGGTGTGGGTGGATACAATGAGCAGTTCTTC. The chain links TRBV20-1 to TRBJ2-1; a possible D gene is TRBD2 (6 bases). The V gene lost 4 bases and the J gene lost 4 bases, with 23 bases spanning the gap. The CDR3 runs to 17 residues. In germline, CDR1 is DFQATT, CDR2 SNEGSKA (reference sequence).

The sample holds a few counts of this clonotype. The rearrangement uses TRBV11-1 and TRBJ1-1, with 8 bases matching TRBD1. With 5 bases clipped from V and 2 bases from J, the junction kept 22 bases outside the gene matches. The CDR3 covers 20 residues. Germline CDR1 reads SGHAT; CDR2 reads FQDESV (reference sequence). The CDR3 is CASSHYRTRSGGEPNTEAFF. The CDR3 coding sequence is TGTGCCAGCAGCCATTACCGGACCCGATCAGGGGGCGAACCTAACACTGAAGCTTTCTTT.

This sequence joins TRBV6-1 and TRBJ1-5, with unresolved D. V gave up 3 bases and J gave up 4 bases, with 13 bases separating them. Germline V gives CDR1 MNHNS, CDR2 SASEGT. CDR3 length: 15 amino acids. The CDR3 reads CASSDPDRLNQPQHF. DNA for the CDR3: TGTGCCAGCAGTGATCCTGACCGGCTTAATCAGCCCCAGCATTTT.

V gene TRBV20-1 combines with J gene TRBJ2-3, with 7 positions matching TRBD1. Germline V gives CDR1 DFQATT, CDR2 SNEGSKA (reference sequence). The CDR3 is 11 residues long. J gave up 9 bases and V 7 bases, and 7 bases lay outside the gene matches. CDR3: CSVFTGVTQYF. The CDR3, as DNA: TGCAGTGTTTTTACAGGGGTGACGCAGTATTTT.

In this sample, this clonotype turned up a few times. The rearrangement uses TRBV12-3 or TRBV12-4 and TRBJ1-2, with D maybe TRBD1 (5 bases). The CDR3 spans 13 residues. V was trimmed by 6 bases and J by 2 bases, leaving 10 bases between them. The CDR3 coding sequence is TGTGCCAGCAGCCGGGGGGGGAACTATGGCTACACCTTC. Translating it yields CASSRGGNYGYTF.

This clonotype came up a few times. The rearrangement uses TRBV6-6 and TRBJ2-1, with D uncertain. Germline CDR1 is MNHNY and CDR2 is SVGAGI (reference sequence). The CDR3 contains 13 residues. With 5 bases removed from V and 7 bases from J, the gap between germline ends came to 12 bases. CDR3: CASSTLVANEQFF. The CDR3 bases are TGTGCCAGCAGTACTCTAGTGGCAAATGAGCAGTTCTTC.

The chain uses TRBV5-1 and TRBJ2-1, with 13 bases fitting TRBD2. After removal of 4 bases from V and 4 bases from J, the junction contained 8 bases not matched to a gene. The CDR3 covers 17 residues. Germline V lookup: CDR1 SGHRS, CDR2 YFSETQ. The CDR3 nucleotides are TGCGCCAGCAGCGACCGGACTAGCGGGAGTGCTTACAATGAGCAGTTCTTC. Translation: CASSDRTSGSAYNEQFF.

This clonotype showed up just a few times. The chain is built from TRBV11-2 and TRBJ2-1, with 11 bases aligning to TRBD2. Germline CDR1 and CDR2: SGHAT and FQNNGV. This CDR3 contains 15 residues. The trim removed 3 bases at V and 8 bases at J, leaving 6 bases unmatched. In DNA, the CDR3 is TGTGCCAGCAGCTTGAGTAGCGGGGGGGGGGATGAGCAGTTCTTC. Its translation is CASSLSSGGGDEQFF.

This clonotype was recorded a few times. This chain uses TRBV28 with TRBJ2-1; D might be TRBD1 (6 bases). V was shortened by 4 bases and J by 8 bases, with 12 bases between the two germline ends. Germline-derived CDR1 and CDR2 are MDHEN and SYDVKM. The CDR3 sequence is 13 residues long. In nucleotides, the CDR3 is TGTGCCAGCAGTTGGGGCAGGGGCGATGAGCAGTTCTTC. Its protein is CASSWGRGDEQFF.

For the CDR3, the DNA is TGCAGTGCTAGAGGAAGCGGGACAGGTCTTACCAATGAGCAGTTCTTC. Its translation is CSARGSGTGLTNEQFF. This chain uses TRBV20-1 with TRBJ2-1; possible D gene TRBD1, 8 bases. The ends were cut back, 1 base at V and 6 bases at J, with 19 bases in the middle. CDR1 is DFQATT, CDR2 SNEGSKA, per germline (reference sequence). The CDR3 loop spans 16 amino acids.

This clonotype was seen a few times. The rearrangement joins TRBV7-3 to TRBJ2-1; the match to TRBD1 covers 9 bases. Germline lookup yields CDR1 SGHTA and CDR2 FQGTGA. The length of the CDR3 is 16 residues. Unmatched junction bases numbered 6, after V lost 4 bases and J lost 2 bases. CDR3 in amino acids: CASSSTGTGPYNEQFF. In nucleotides, the CDR3 is TGTGCCAGCAGCTCGACCGGGACAGGGCCCTACAATGAGCAGTTCTTC.

The V gene is TRBV6-1, the J gene TRBJ2-7, with 10 bases aligning to TRBD2. The CDR3 covers 13 residues. The germline V gene encodes CDR1 MNHNS and CDR2 SASEGT. With 10 bases clipped from V and 2 bases from J, the junction kept 5 bases outside the gene matches. The CDR3: CATEREGPYEQYF. CDR3 bases: TGTGCCACAGAGCGGGAGGGCCCCTACGAGCAGTACTTC.

The CDR3 coding sequence is TGTGCCAGCAGCGTAGGACAAGGGATCGGGAACGAGCAGTACTTC. Encoded protein: CASSVGQGIGNEQYF. This chain links TRBV9 with TRBJ2-7; weak D call: TRBD2 (5 bases). This CDR3 has 15 residues. Germline V lookup: CDR1 SGDLS, CDR2 YYNGEE. With 0 bases removed from V and 5 bases from J, the gap between germline ends came to 15 bases. The full variable domain, in which reference TRBV9 and TRBJ2-7 provide the parts outside the CDR3, is DSGVTQTPKHLITATGQRVTLRCSPRSGDLSVYWYQQSLDQGLQFLIQYYNGEERAKGNILERFSAQQFPDLHSELNLSSLELGDSALYFCASSVGQGIGNEQYFGPGTRLTVT.

As for this clonotype: At one of its ends the junction is not consistent with the germline gene, which may arise from a read error. The rearrangement uses TRBV7-9 and TRBJ2-1; TRBD2 matches at 7 bases. CDR1 SEHNR and CDR2 FQNEAQ come from the germline V gene (reference sequence). The CDR3 covers 13 residues. CDR3 DNA: TGTGCCAGCAGCTTGGCTAGCGGCAATTTTCAGTGCTTC. Translation gives CASSLASGNFQCF.

The chain employs TRBV27 and TRBJ1-6; D remains unclear. Trimming took off 4 bases at V and 0 bases at J, with 4 bases between the two ends. This CDR3 is 14 amino acids long. CDR1 is MNHEY, CDR2 SMNVEV, per germline (reference sequence). For the CDR3, the DNA is TGTGCCAGCAGTTGGAGCTCCTATAATTCACCCCTCCACTTT. Encoded protein: CASSWSSYNSPLHF.

This clonotype was seen a few times. This chain uses TRBV2 with TRBJ2-1, with 11 bases lining up with TRBD2. The V gene end was trimmed by 0 bases and the J gene end by 5 bases; junction bases not matched to a gene: 6. The CDR3 is 17 residues long. Germline CDR1 SNHLY, CDR2 FYNNEI. CDR3 loop: CASSEAPGTSGHNEQFF. In nucleotides, the CDR3 is TGTGCCAGCAGTGAAGCGCCCGGGACTAGCGGTCACAATGAGCAGTTCTTC.

J is TRBJ2-1 and V is TRBV7-2; D is possibly TRBD1 (5 bases). V gave up 8 bases and J gave up 6 bases, with 14 bases separating them. CDR3 length: 13 residues. Per germline, CDR1 SGHTA and CDR2 FQGNSA. The CDR3 sequence: CASGADSLNEQFF. The CDR3 DNA is TGTGCCAGCGGGGCCGACTCCCTCAATGAGCAGTTCTTC.

In the case of this clonotype: This could be a read error, since a much larger clone is one nucleotide away. CDR3 nucleotides: TGTGCCAGCAGCCTCTTGGGAGCGGGGATAGGGAATGAGCAGTTCTTC. Translating gives CASSLLGAGIGNEQFF. This chain uses TRBV7-8 with TRBJ2-1; 7 bases are a match to TRBD2. V shed 5 bases and J 7 bases; nucleotides not matched to a gene: 14. Germline V gene lookup returns CDR1 SGHVS and CDR2 FQNEAQ. This CDR3 is 16 amino acids long.

The chain links TRBV7-8 to TRBJ1-3; the D gene is possibly TRBD1 (5 bases). The V gene lost 0 bases and the J gene lost 0 bases, with 18 bases spanning the gap. This CDR3 is 19 amino acids long. Germline V gene sequence: CDR1 SGHVS, CDR2 FQNEAQ. Here the CDR3 reads CASSLAGQMKHRSGNTIYF. The DNA of the CDR3 is TGTGCCAGCAGCTTAGCGGGGCAGATGAAACACCGCTCTGGAAACACCATATATTTT.

This clonotype showed up many times. V gene TRBV6-2 or TRBV6-3 combines with J gene TRBJ1-5; no definite D call. Deletions cut 6 bases from V and 3 bases from J, with 18 bases between. CDR3 length equals 16 residues. CDR1 is MNHEY and CDR2 is SVGEGT in the germline V gene. CDR3 sequence (DNA): TGTGCCAGCAGCAGTTCCCCGGACGGATCCAATCAGCCCCAGCATTTT. Its protein is CASSSSPDGSNQPQHF.

The rearrangement joins TRBV5-1 to TRBJ2-7, with D possibly being TRBD2 (6 bases). The CDR3 sequence is 13 residues long. The germline V gene encodes CDR1 SGHRS and CDR2 YFSETQ. V shed 3 bases and J shed 5 bases, with 12 bases lying between them. The CDR3 here is CASSSFSGHEQYF. The CDR3, as DNA: TGCGCCAGCAGCTCGTTTAGCGGCCACGAGCAGTACTTC.

The chain links TRBV6-8 to TRBJ2-5; tentatively, D is TRBD2 (6 bases). Looked up from germline, CDR1 is MNHGY and CDR2 is SAAAGT. The V end was cut by 4 bases, the J end by 5 bases, with 20 bases between. This CDR3 region has 16 residues. The CDR3 DNA follows: TGTGCCAGCAGTTTAAATTTTTTGGAGGGAAGTGAGACCCAGTACTTC. The encoded protein is CASSLNFLEGSETQYF.

DNA of the CDR3: TGTGCCAGCAGCTTTTTAGCGGGAAACTATGGCTACACCTTC. This codes for CASSFLAGNYGYTF. The chain recombines TRBV7-6 with TRBJ1-2; D is undetermined. Germline lookup yields CDR1 SGHVS and CDR2 FNYEAQ. Trimming shortened V by 3 bases and J by 2 bases, and 10 bases separated the two germline ends. The CDR3 length is 14 residues.

There are a few counts of this clonotype. CDR3 residues: CASREDREGQETQYF. Here the CDR3 DNA reads TGTGCCAGCAGGGAGGACAGGGAAGGCCAAGAGACCCAGTACTTC. The chain employs TRBV2 and TRBJ2-5; 8 positions match TRBD1. Germline-derived CDR1 and CDR2 are SNHLY and FYNNEI. The CDR3 contains 15 residues. V gave up 6 bases and J gave up 1 base; unmatched junction bases: 7.

V gene TRBV6-6 combines with J gene TRBJ2-1, with TRBD2 as a possible D gene (6 bases). V was trimmed by 2 bases and J by 0 bases, leaving 17 bases between them. The CDR3 covers 18 residues. Germline-derived CDR1 and CDR2 are MNHNY and SVGAGI (reference sequence). The CDR3 loop is CASSYTSLASSSYNEQFF. The CDR3, as DNA: TGTGCCAGCAGTTACACTAGCCTAGCGTCGAGCTCCTACAATGAGCAGTTCTTC.

This rearrangement joins TRBV27 to TRBJ1-6, with 8 bases that match TRBD1. V dropped 5 bases and J dropped 10; count of bases not matched to a gene: 10. The CDR3 has 15 amino acids. CDR1 and CDR2 (germline): MNHEY, SMNVEV (reference sequence). CDR3 DNA sequence: TGTGCCAGCAGTGGCAGGGGGCGCGAGAGCTCACCCCTCCACTTT. Residues: CASSGRGRESSPLHF.

This clonotype occurred a few times. The chain is built from TRBV11-2 and TRBJ1-1, with D possibly TRBD1 on 5 matching bases. The V and J ends lost 0 bases and 1 base respectively, with 12 bases between them. From germline, CDR1 is SGHAT and CDR2 FQNNGV. The CDR3 is 16 residues long. DNA of the CDR3: TGTGCCAGCAGCTTAGATCTGGGGGGTAGGAACACTGAAGCTTTCTTT. Amino acids: CASSLDLGGRNTEAFF.